Listed here is a single TCR beta chain. The data derive from a study of early T cells in non-severe SARS-CoV-2 infection. Each single cDNA molecule received a unique molecular identifier. MiXCR, run by TCRdb on the 5' RACE reads, gives a single entry per CDR3 protein. Counted here are around 30,000 distinct CDR3 sequences, approximately 5.4% occurring once; the ten biggest clones make up less than 14%. Germline V gene sequence: CDR1 LGHNA, CDR2 YNFKEQ. The CDR3 length is 20 residues. The V and J ends lost 4 bases and 5 bases respectively, with 33 bases between them. This clonotype originated in an adult who was a healthcare worker with PCR-confirmed SARS-CoV-2 infection or an uninfected control (not recorded which). This rearrangement joins TRBV4-2 to TRBJ2-7; D is perhaps TRBD2 (7 bases). Sequenced sample: whole blood. The CDR3 DNA reads TGTGCCAGCAGCCGGACAGACGGCCGAGGTGGTAGGCGGGAGAGACACGAGCAGTACTTC. It translates to CASSRTDGRGGRRERHEQYF.